This TCR beta chain was identified in a study of OX40 agonist ivuxolimab in advanced cancers. Study-level background: Males comprised 82.7% of the group, whose mean age was about 60 years (range roughly 20 to 85). About 44% of patients had received prior checkpoint inhibitor therapy.

Broader study findings: Both blood CD4+ and CD8+ T cells showed clonal growth by week 6 at 0.1 to 3.0 mg/kg.

Regarding this clone: What it binds is unknown.

Sequencing was performed with immunoSEQ multiplex PCR; in TCRdb, only in-frame clones are kept and a portion is missing. The sample lists around 40,000 clones, 75% to 90% occurring once. Germline V gene sequence: CDR1 MNHNY, CDR2 SVGAGI (reference sequence). This CDR3 is built from 14 residues. V was cut by 6 bases and J by 5 bases, with 14 bases left in between. This sequence originates from an adult with an advanced solid tumor such as melanoma, head and neck, liver or kidney cancer. This chain uses TRBV6-6 with TRBJ2-1; a weak D match, TRBD1 (7 bases). The sequenced sample was CD4+ or CD8+ T cells sorted from blood, obtained in a trial of the OX40 agonist ivuxolimab. The chain's CDR3 is CASRAGQNDNEQFF. The DNA for the CDR3 is TGTGCCAGCAGGGCGGGACAGAATGACAATGAGCAGTTCTTC.